The T cell receptor beta chain under discussion was sequenced for a study of T cells in Graves' hyperthyroidism and ophthalmopathy. Study-level points and caveats: Through a model of 13 V-J features, ophthalmopathy was separated from stable hyperthyroidism.

This clonotype was recorded many times. No antigen is known for it. The authors took PBMCs from roughly 10 ml fresh peripheral blood. CDR3 length: 13 amino acids. Per the germline V gene, CDR1 is ENHRY and CDR2 is SYGVKD. Trimming pared 6 bases from V and 1 base from J, leaving 9 bases between. The source material, RNA transcripts, was used to amplify TCR beta CDR3 regions. HTBI primers were the set used in a first-round RT-PCR of the TCR CDR3. TCRdb re-analysed the multiplex PCR reads in MiXCR, keeping a single row per CDR3 protein. This sample carries around 610,000 distinct CDR3 sequences, approximately 14% of them seen once, and the ten largest clones take around 4.1%.

The receptor was derived from a woman aged 35 to 49 with Graves' ophthalmopathy. The chain is built from TRBV10-3 and TRBJ2-5, with D hard to call. Sequences were obtained from blood. This CDR3 is CAISHPGQETQYF. The CDR3 DNA reads TGTGCCATCAGCCATCCGGGCCAAGAGACCCAGTACTTC.